These 27 T cell receptor beta chains share one sample of origin, sequenced in a study of blood T cell repertoires in COVID-19. The method was immunoSEQ multiplex PCR; TCRdb's version includes in-frame clones alone and lacks a portion of them. The sample includes 220,000 or so clones, 60% to 85% of them seen just once. Source material: peripheral blood. Receptor source: a woman in her seventies with acute or convalescent COVID-19.

V is TRBV29-1 and J is TRBJ1-4, with a possible D match to TRBD1 (6 bases). From germline, CDR1 is SQVTM and CDR2 ANQGSEA. CDR3 size: 14 residues. V shed 6 bases and J shed 2 bases, with 13 bases lying between them. The CDR3 region has the DNA TGCAGCGTAGTACAGACAGGCACTAATGAAAAACTGTTTTTT. It codes for CSVVQTGTNEKLFF.

The chain uses TRBV25-1 and TRBJ2-1; 8 positions match TRBD2. The germline CDR1 and CDR2 sequences are MGHDK and SYGVNS. The CDR3 is made up of 13 amino acids. The V gene end was trimmed by 0 bases and the J gene end by 8 bases; junction bases not matched to a gene: 0. The CDR3 spells CASSEYGRDEQFF. The DNA for the CDR3 is TGTGCCAGCAGTGAATACGGGAGGGATGAGCAGTTCTTC. The whole variable domain, filled in from reference TRBV25-1 and TRBJ2-1, reads EADIYQTPRYLVIGTGKKITLECSQTMGHDKMYWYQQDPGMELHLIHYSYGVNSTEKGDLSSESTVSRIRTEHFPLTLESARPSHTSQYLCASSEYGRDEQFFGPGTRLTVL.

V and J are TRBV6-6 and TRBJ1-2; the D gene is possibly TRBD1 (6 bases). The ends were cut back, 5 bases at V and 6 bases at J, with 10 bases in the middle. This CDR3 region has 12 residues. Germline CDR1 and CDR2: MNHNY and SVGAGI (reference sequence). The CDR3, as DNA: TGTGCCAGCAGTCCCAGGGGTGATGGCTACACCTTC. Translation gives CASSPRGDGYTF.

The chain couples TRBV28 to TRBJ2-5; D possibly corresponds to TRBD2 (6 bases). CDR3 length: 13 residues. CDR1 MDHEN and CDR2 SYDVKM come from the germline V gene. The V and J ends lost 6 bases and 5 bases respectively, with 13 bases between them. CDR3 sequence (DNA): TGTGCCAGCAGACCCGGGGGATCGGAGACCCAGTACTTC. Its translation is CASRPGGSETQYF. The full variable domain, completed using reference TRBV28 and TRBJ2-5, is DVKVTQSSRYLVKRTGEKVFLECVQDMDHENMFWYRQDPGLGLRLIYFSYDVKMKEKGDIPEGYSVSREKKERFSLILESASTNQTSMYLCASRPGGSETQYFGPGTRLLVL.

V usage is TRBV10-3 and J usage is TRBJ1-2; D may be TRBD1 (5 bases). The CDR3 consists of 14 residues. Germline V CDR1 and CDR2: ENHRY, SYGVKD. V lost 5 bases, J lost 8 bases, and 18 bases lay in between. DNA of the CDR3: TGTGCCATCAGTTCGGGTCAGGGAAACTGGGGCTACACCTTC. Translated, it gives CAISSGQGNWGYTF.

V is TRBV5-6 and J is TRBJ1-2; 8 bases fit TRBD1. The CDR3 loop spans 14 amino acids. CDR1 SGHDT and CDR2 YYEEEE come from the germline V gene. The J segment lost 7 bases and the V segment lost 0 bases, leaving 5 bases of the junction unmatched. In nucleotides, the CDR3 is TGTGCCAGCAGCTTGGCCCGGCAGGGGGCTGGCTACACCTTC. Its translation is CASSLARQGAGYTF.

The table lists this clone with a count of one. The CDR3 reads CASSPGQSANTGELFF. The CDR3 DNA reads as TGTGCCAGCAGCCCCGGACAGAGCGCGAACACCGGGGAGCTGTTTTTT. The chain carries TRBV11-3 and TRBJ2-2, with D maybe TRBD1 (6 bases). Trimming cost V 5 bases and J 0 bases, with 13 bases left between them. The CDR3 has 16 residues. Germline CDR1 is SGHNT and CDR2 is YENEEA.

Here the CDR3 reads CASSVGLFETRGQETQYF. CDR3 DNA: TGTGCCAGCAGCGTAGGTTTATTCGAGACTAGGGGACAAGAGACCCAGTACTTC. The chain recombines TRBV9 with TRBJ2-5; TRBD2 might be the D (6 bases). Germline V gives CDR1 SGDLS, CDR2 YYNGEE. This CDR3 comprises 18 residues. Deletions cut 0 bases from V and 2 bases from J, with 20 bases between. The full variable domain, rest sourced from reference TRBV9 and TRBJ2-5, is DSGVTQTPKHLITATGQRVTLRCSPRSGDLSVYWYQQSLDQGLQFLIQYYNGEERAKGNILERFSAQQFPDLHSELNLSSLELGDSALYFCASSVGLFETRGQETQYFGPGTRLLVL.

This chain joins TRBV9 and TRBJ2-3, with unresolved D. The length of the CDR3 is 15 residues. CDR1 and CDR2 (germline): SGDLS, YYNGEE. The V end was cut by 1 base, the J end by 0 bases, with 9 bases between. In DNA, the CDR3 is TGTGCCAGCAGCGTAAGCTATCTTAGCACAGATACGCAGTATTTT. Protein sequence: CASSVSYLSTDTQYF. Drawing the rest from reference TRBV9 and TRBJ2-3, the complete variable domain is DSGVTQTPKHLITATGQRVTLRCSPRSGDLSVYWYQQSLDQGLQFLIQYYNGEERAKGNILERFSAQQFPDLHSELNLSSLELGDSALYFCASSVSYLSTDTQYFGPGTRLTVL.

The chain has TRBV11-3 and TRBJ2-1; maybe TRBD1 (6 bases). The CDR3 contains 13 residues. Looked up from germline, CDR1 is SGHNT and CDR2 is YENEEA. V dropped 5 bases and J dropped 5 bases, with 10 bases sitting between them. For the CDR3, the DNA is TGTGCCAGCAGCAAGACAGGAGACAATGAGCAGTTCTTC. This gives the protein CASSKTGDNEQFF.

This clone has only one observation. The junction differs from germline at one of its ends, possibly a read error. The chain combines TRBV5-1 with TRBJ2-2, with D possibly being TRBD2 (5 bases). This CDR3 spans 13 amino acids. Per the germline V gene, CDR1 is SGHRS and CDR2 is YFSETQ. The CDR3 here is CASSLALVGIRIF. DNA of the CDR3: TGCGCCAGCAGCTTGGCCCTTGTCGGGATCAGGATTTTT.

A note on this clone: This sample also contains other DNA sequences that code for the same CDR3. The gene calls are TRBV3-1 (or the pseudogene TRBV3-2) and TRBJ2-5; TRBD1 agrees at 7 bases. J lost 1 base, V lost 4 bases, and 3 bases had no gene match. Germline CDR1 reads LGHDT; CDR2 reads YNNKEL (reference sequence). The CDR3 extends over 14 amino acids. The CDR3 DNA reads as TGTGCCAGCAGCCGGGGACAGACCCAAGAGACCCAGTACTTC. It specifies CASSRGQTQETQYF.

The chain employs TRBV19 and TRBJ1-4, with 11 bases lining up with TRBD1. The V segment lost 8 bases and the J segment 5 bases; nucleotides outside the gene matches: 1. This CDR3 contains 13 residues. Germline assignment: CDR1 LNHDA and CDR2 SQIVND (reference sequence). CDR3 sequence reads: CASGDRGNEKLFF. Written as DNA, the CDR3 is TGTGCCAGTGGGGACAGGGGGAATGAAAAACTGTTTTTT.

The CDR3 DNA is TGTGCCACCAGCAGAGAACGTCCGGGGACAGGTGGGGAGACCCAGTACTTC. The encoded protein is CATSRERPGTGGETQYF. The chain links TRBV15 to TRBJ2-5, with 8 bases identical to TRBD1. The junction had 11 bases not matched to a gene; V was cut back by 0 bases and J by 5 bases. CDR1 is LNHNV and CDR2 is YYDKDF in the germline V gene (reference sequence). The CDR3 is 17 amino acids.

V and J are TRBV7-3 and TRBJ2-1; a possible D gene is TRBD1 (6 bases). CDR1 is SGHTA and CDR2 is FQGTGA in the germline V gene. V lost 2 bases, J lost 9 bases, and 8 bases lay in between. CDR3 length: 12 amino acids. In nucleotides, the CDR3 is TGTGCCAGCAGCTTACAGGGGACTGAGCAGTTCTTC. It codes for CASSLQGTEQFF.

This CDR3 is CASSPTGTTTGELFF. The CDR3 region has the DNA TGTGCCAGCAGCCCGACCGGGACTACCACCGGGGAGCTGTTTTTT. The chain links TRBV7-3 to TRBJ2-2; 7 nucleotides agree with TRBD2. The V and J ends lost 5 bases and 4 bases, in that order; junction bases with no gene match: 7. CDR3 size: 15 residues. Germline lookup yields CDR1 SGHTA and CDR2 FQGTGA.

The chain has TRBV7-6 and TRBJ2-7; TRBD1 agrees at 8 bases. The CDR3 runs to 15 residues. With 3 bases clipped from V and 3 bases from J, the junction kept 7 bases outside the gene matches. From germline, CDR1 is SGHVS and CDR2 FNYEAQ. CDR3 sequence reads: CASSLEDRELYEQYF. As DNA, the CDR3 is TGTGCCAGCAGCTTGGAGGACAGGGAGCTCTACGAGCAGTACTTC.

Note on this clone: The sample contains more than one DNA sequence encoding this CDR3. The genes are TRBV7-2 and TRBJ2-7; 8 bases line up with TRBD2. The CDR3 covers 14 residues. Germline V CDR1 and CDR2: SGHTA, FQGNSA. V trimming: 2 bases; J trimming: 2 bases; junction bases outside the gene matches: 2. The CDR3 nucleotides read TGTGCCAGCAGCTTAATTAGCGGGACCTACGAGCAGTACTTC. Its translation: CASSLISGTYEQYF.

The chain employs TRBV28 and TRBJ2-3, with 7 positions matching TRBD2. This CDR3 contains 15 residues. In germline, CDR1 is MDHEN, CDR2 SYDVKM. The ends lost 2 bases at V and 5 bases at J; junction bases unmatched: 7. CDR3 nucleotides: TGTGCCAGCAGTTTAGCGTCTAGCGGACAAGATACGCAGTATTTT. Encoded protein: CASSLASSGQDTQYF. The variable domain in full, completed from reference TRBV28 and TRBJ2-3, reads DVKVTQSSRYLVKRTGEKVFLECVQDMDHENMFWYRQDPGLGLRLIYFSYDVKMKEKGDIPEGYSVSREKKERFSLILESASTNQTSMYLCASSLASSGQDTQYFGPGTRLTVL.

This chain connects TRBV7-9 to TRBJ2-5; D possibly corresponds to TRBD2 (6 bases). The V end was cut by 3 bases, the J end by 3 bases, with 14 bases between. Germline assignment: CDR1 SEHNR and CDR2 FQNEAQ (reference sequence). The CDR3 length is 15 residues. CDR3 nucleotide sequence: TGTGCCAGCAGCTTTTTCGGGAGTGAGAAAGAGACCCAGTACTTC. Residues: CASSFFGSEKETQYF.

On this clone: The junction does not match germline at one end; this may be a read error. The genes are TRBV28 and TRBJ1-1, with D hard to call. The germline V gene encodes CDR1 MDHEN and CDR2 SYDVKM. The CDR3 is 11 amino acids. The CDR3 is CASSVDTEAFF. CDR3 DNA sequence: TGTGCCAGCAGTGTCGACACCGAAGCTTTCTTT.

A note on this clone: A far bigger clonotype differs at one base, so this is likely a read error. The genes are TRBV7-2 and TRBJ2-7; 15 nucleotides align to TRBD2. The CDR3 runs to 14 residues. Germline-derived CDR1 and CDR2 are SGHTA and FQGNSA. V dropped 4 bases and J dropped 6; count of bases not matched to a gene: 1. In DNA, the CDR3 is TGTGCCAGCAGCTCGGGACTAGCGGGAGGCGAGCAGTACTTC. Residues: CASSSGLAGGEQYF.

The chain links TRBV10-3 to TRBJ1-5; TRBD1 matches 7 bases. Trimming cost V 4 bases and J 2 bases; bases outside gene matches: 8. Looked up from germline, CDR1 is ENHRY and CDR2 is SYGVKD. This CDR3 has 16 amino acids. CDR3 bases: TGTGCCATCAGTGGGACGGGACAGCCAGGCAATCAGCCCCAGCATTTT. This gives the protein CAISGTGQPGNQPQHF.

The V and J genes are TRBV9 and TRBJ1-1, with a weak D call TRBD1 (6 bases). The CDR3 consists of 15 residues. Germline loops: CDR1 SGDLS, CDR2 YYNGEE. The ends were cut back, 4 bases at V and 6 bases at J, with 19 bases in the middle. In nucleotides, the CDR3 is TGTGCCAGCAGCTCAACAGGGAACAGGATACCTGAAGCTTTCTTT. Its protein product is CASSSTGNRIPEAFF.

This sequence joins TRBV18 and TRBJ2-1, with 10 bases aligning to TRBD2. The V gene end was trimmed by 2 bases and the J gene end by 1 base; junction bases not matched to a gene: 2. Germline V gene sequence: CDR1 KGHSH, CDR2 LQKENI. This CDR3 comprises 16 residues. For the CDR3, the DNA is TGTGCCAGCTCACCAACGACTAGCGGGTCCTACAATGAGCAGTTCTTC. Translation: CASSPTTSGSYNEQFF.

The rearrangement links TRBV3-1 (or the pseudogene TRBV3-2) to TRBJ2-1, with D unresolved. The CDR3 spans 13 residues. Trimming took 1 base from V and 5 from J, leaving 6 bases between them. Germline assignment: CDR1 LGHDT and CDR2 YNNKEL (reference sequence). The CDR3 coding sequence is TGTGCCAGCAGCCAAGGACATCACAATGAGCAGTTCTTC. This encodes CASSQGHHNEQFF.

The CDR3 spells CASSPTSAGLETQYF. As DNA, the CDR3 is TGTGCCAGCAGTCCTACCTCAGCGGGATTGGAGACCCAGTACTTC. This chain connects TRBV28 to TRBJ2-5; TRBD2 matches at 7 bases. V dropped 5 bases and J dropped 5; count of bases not matched to a gene: 11. The CDR3 sequence is 15 residues long. Germline loops: CDR1 MDHEN, CDR2 SYDVKM.